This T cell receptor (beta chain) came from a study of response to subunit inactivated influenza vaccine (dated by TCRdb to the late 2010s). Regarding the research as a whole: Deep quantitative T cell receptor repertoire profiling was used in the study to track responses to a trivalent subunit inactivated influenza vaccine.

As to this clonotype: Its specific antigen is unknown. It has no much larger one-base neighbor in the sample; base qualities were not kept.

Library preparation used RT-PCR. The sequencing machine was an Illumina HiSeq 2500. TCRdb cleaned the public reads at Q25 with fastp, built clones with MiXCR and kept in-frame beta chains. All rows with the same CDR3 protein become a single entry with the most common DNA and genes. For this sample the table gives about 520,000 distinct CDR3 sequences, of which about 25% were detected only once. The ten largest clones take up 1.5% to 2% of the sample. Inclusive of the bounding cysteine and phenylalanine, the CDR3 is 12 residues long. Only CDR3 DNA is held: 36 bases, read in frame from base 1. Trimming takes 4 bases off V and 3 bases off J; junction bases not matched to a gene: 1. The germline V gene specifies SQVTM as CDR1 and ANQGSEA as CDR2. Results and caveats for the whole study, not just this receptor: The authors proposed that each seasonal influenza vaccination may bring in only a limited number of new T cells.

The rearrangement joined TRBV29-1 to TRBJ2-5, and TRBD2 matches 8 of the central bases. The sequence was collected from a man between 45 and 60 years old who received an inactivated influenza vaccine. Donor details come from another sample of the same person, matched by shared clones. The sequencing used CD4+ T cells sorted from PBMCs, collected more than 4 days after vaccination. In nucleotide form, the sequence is TGCAGCGTTGTACTAGCGGAAGAGACCCAGTACTTC. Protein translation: CSVVLAEETQYF. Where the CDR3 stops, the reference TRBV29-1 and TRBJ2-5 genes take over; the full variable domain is SAVISQKPSRDICQRGTSLTIQCQVDSQVTMMFWYRQQPGQSLTLIATANQGSEATYESGFVIDKFPISRPNLTFSTLTVSNMSPEDSSIYLCSVVLAEETQYFGPGTRLLVL.